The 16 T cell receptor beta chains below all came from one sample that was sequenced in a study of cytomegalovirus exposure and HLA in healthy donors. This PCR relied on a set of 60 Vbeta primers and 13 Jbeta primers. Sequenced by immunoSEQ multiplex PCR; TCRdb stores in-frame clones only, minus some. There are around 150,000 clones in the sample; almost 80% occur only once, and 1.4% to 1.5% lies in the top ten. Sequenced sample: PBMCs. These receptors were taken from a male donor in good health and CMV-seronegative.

In nucleotides, the CDR3 is TGTGCCAGCAGCTTAGAAGAACTGACAGGGACCTATGGCTACACCTTC. It translates to CASSLEELTGTYGYTF. V usage is TRBV7-9 and J usage is TRBJ1-2, with 7 nucleotides matching TRBD1. The CDR3 consists of 16 residues. Germline CDR1 is SEHNR and CDR2 is FQNEAQ (reference sequence). After removal of 1 base from V and 4 bases from J, the junction contained 9 bases not matched to a gene.

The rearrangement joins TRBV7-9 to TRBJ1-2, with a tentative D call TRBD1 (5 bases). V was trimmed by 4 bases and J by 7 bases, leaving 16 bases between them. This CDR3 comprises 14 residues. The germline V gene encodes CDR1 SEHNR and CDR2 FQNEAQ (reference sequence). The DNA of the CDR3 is TGTGCCAGCAGCTCGGGGGTGAAGGGAGGTGGCTACACCTTC. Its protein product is CASSSGVKGGGYTF. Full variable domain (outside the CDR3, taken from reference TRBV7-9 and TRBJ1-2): DTGVSQNPRHKITKRGQNVTFRCDPISEHNRLYWYRQTLGQGPEFLTYFQNEAQLEKSRLLSDRFSAERPKGSFSTLEIQRTEQGDSAMYLCASSSGVKGGGYTFGSGTRLTVV.

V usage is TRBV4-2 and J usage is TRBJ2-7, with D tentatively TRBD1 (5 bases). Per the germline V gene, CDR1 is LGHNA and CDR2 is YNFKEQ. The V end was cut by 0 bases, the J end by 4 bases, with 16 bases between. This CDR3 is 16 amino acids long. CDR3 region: CASSQEYRGLGYEQYF. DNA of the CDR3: TGTGCCAGCAGCCAAGAATATAGGGGTCTCGGGTACGAGCAGTACTTC.

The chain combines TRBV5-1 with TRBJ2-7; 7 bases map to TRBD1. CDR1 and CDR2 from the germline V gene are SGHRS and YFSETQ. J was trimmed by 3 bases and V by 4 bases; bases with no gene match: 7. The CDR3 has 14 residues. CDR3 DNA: TGCGCCAGCAGCCTCGGGACAGAATTCTACGAGCAGTACTTC. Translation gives CASSLGTEFYEQYF.

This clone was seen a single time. This CDR3 is CASSPKGGPTRNEQFF. The CDR3, as DNA: TGTGCCAGCAGCCCAAAAGGGGGACCGACTCGGAATGAGCAGTTCTTC. V and J are TRBV7-2 and TRBJ2-1; tentatively, D is TRBD1 (6 bases). CDR1 is SGHTA, CDR2 FQGNSA, per germline. CDR3 length: 16 residues. V lost 5 bases and J lost 7, with 21 bases in between.

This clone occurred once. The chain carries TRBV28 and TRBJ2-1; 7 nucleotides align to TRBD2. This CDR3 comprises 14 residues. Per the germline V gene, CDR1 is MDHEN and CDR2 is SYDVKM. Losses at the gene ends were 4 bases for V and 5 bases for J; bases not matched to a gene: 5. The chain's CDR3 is CASSSGGSNNEQFF. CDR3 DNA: TGTGCCAGCAGTTCCGGCGGGAGTAACAATGAGCAGTTCTTC.

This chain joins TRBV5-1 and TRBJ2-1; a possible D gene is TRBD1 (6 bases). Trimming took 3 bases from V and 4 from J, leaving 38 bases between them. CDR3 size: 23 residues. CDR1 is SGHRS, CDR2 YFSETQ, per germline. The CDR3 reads CASSSYSRDTTPVSSERYNEQFF. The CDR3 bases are TGCGCCAGCAGCTCCTATTCCCGGGACACTACTCCGGTTTCCTCGGAACGATACAATGAGCAGTTCTTC.

CDR3 bases: TGTGCCATCAGTCATGCCGGCGACAGGGGTGAGGGCTACACCTTC. It is translated as CAISHAGDRGEGYTF. The V gene is TRBV10-3, the J gene TRBJ1-2; TRBD1 aligns across 8 bases. Trimming cost V 5 bases and J 8 bases; bases outside gene matches: 13. Germline-derived CDR1 and CDR2 are ENHRY and SYGVKD. CDR3 size: 15 residues.

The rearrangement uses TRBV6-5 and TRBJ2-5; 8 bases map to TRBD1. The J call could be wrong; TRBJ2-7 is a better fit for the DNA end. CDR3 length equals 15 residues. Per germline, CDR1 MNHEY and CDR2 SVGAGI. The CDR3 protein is CASSYDSGGAYEQYF. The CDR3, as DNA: TGTGCCAGCAGTTACGATTCAGGGGGCGCGTACGAGCAGTACTTC.

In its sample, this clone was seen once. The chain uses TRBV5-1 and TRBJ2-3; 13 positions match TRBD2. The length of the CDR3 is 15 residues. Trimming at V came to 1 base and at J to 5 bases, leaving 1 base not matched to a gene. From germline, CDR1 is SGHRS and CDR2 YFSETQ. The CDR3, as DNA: TGCGCCAGCAGCTTGAGACTAGCGGGAGGAGATACGCAGTATTTT. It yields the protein CASSLRLAGGDTQYF. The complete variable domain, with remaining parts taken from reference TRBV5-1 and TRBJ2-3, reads KAGVTQTPRYLIKTRGQQVTLSCSPISGHRSVSWYQQTPGQGLQFLFEYFSETQRNKGNFPGRFSGRQFSNSRSEMNVSTLELGDSALYLCASSLRLAGGDTQYFGPGTRLTVL.

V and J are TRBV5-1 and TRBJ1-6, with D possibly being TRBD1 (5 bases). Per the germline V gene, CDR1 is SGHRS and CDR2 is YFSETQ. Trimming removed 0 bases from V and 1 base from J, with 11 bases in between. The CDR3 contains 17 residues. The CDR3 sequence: CASSLDYKGSYNSPLHF. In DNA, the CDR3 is TGCGCCAGCAGCTTGGACTATAAGGGGTCCTATAATTCACCCCTCCACTTT.

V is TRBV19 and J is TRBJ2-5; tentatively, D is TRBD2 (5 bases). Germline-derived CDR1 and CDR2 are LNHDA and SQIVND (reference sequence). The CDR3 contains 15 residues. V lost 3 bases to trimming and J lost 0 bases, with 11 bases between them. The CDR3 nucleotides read TGTGCCAGTAGTATGAGGGATGAGTACCAAGAGACCCAGTACTTC. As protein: CASSMRDEYQETQYF.

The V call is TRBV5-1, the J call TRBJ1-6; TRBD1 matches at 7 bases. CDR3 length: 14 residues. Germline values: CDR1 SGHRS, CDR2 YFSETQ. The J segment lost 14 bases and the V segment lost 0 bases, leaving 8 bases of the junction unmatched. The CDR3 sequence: CASSLETGVSALHF. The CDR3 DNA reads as TGCGCCAGCAGCTTGGAAACAGGGGTTTCGGCCCTCCACTTT.

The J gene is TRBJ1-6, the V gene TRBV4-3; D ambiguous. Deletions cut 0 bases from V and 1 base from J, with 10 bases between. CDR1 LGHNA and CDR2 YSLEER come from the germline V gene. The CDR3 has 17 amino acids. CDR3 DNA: TGCGCCAGCAGCCAAGATAAACCGGGTTCCTATAATTCACCCCTCCACTTT. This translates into CASSQDKPGSYNSPLHF.

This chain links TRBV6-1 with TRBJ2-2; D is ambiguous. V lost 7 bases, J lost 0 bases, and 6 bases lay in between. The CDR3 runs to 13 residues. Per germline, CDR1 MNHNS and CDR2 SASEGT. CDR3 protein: CASIFPNTGELFF. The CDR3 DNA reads TGTGCCAGCATCTTCCCGAACACCGGGGAGCTGTTTTTT.

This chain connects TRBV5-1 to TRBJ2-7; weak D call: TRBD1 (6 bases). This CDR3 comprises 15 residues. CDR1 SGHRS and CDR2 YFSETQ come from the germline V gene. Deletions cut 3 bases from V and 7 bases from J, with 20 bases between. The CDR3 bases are TGCGCCAGCAGCTCTTACGGGACACCCGGGAATGAGCAGTACTTC. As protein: CASSSYGTPGNEQYF.